This entry features one T cell receptor beta chain sequence. What it binds is not known. This sample is part of a study of cytomegalovirus exposure and HLA in healthy donors. Whole-study results and caveats: As was reported, the classifier diagnosed cytomegalovirus status with high specificity and sensitivity.

PCR involved 60 Vbeta and 13 Jbeta primers. Clones were read by immunoSEQ multiplex PCR, and TCRdb kept only the in-frame ones, dropping some. The specimen's table records approximately 110,000 clones. Trimming pared 2 bases from V and 4 bases from J, leaving 8 bases between. CDR1 GTSNPN and CDR2 SVGIG come from the germline V gene (reference sequence). This CDR3 region has 12 residues. The clonotype originates from a man in his late teens or twenties in good health and CMV-seronegative. Sequenced sample: PBMCs. The chain recombines TRBV30 with TRBJ1-1; weak D call: TRBD1 (6 bases). In DNA, the CDR3 is TGTGCCTGGAGTCAGGGGAGCACTGAAGCTTTCTTT. Translated, it gives CAWSQGSTEAFF. The full variable domain, its missing parts supplied by reference TRBV30 and TRBJ1-1, is SQTIHQWPATLVQPVGSPLSLECTVEGTSNPNLYWYRQAAGRGLQLLFYSVGIGQISSEVPQNLSASRPQDRQFILSSKKLLLSDSGFYLCAWSQGSTEAFFGQGTRLTVV.